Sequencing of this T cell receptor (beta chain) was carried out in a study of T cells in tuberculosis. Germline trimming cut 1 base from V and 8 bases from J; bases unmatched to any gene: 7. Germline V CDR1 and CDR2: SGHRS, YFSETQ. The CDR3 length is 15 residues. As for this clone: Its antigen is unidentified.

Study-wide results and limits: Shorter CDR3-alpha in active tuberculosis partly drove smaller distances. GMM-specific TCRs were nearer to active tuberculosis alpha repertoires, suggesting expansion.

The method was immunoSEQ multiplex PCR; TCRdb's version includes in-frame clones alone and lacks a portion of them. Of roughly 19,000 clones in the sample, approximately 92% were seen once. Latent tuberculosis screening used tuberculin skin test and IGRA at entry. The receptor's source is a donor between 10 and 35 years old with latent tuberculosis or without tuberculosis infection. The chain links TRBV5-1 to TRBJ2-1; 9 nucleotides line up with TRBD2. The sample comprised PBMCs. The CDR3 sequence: CASSLSSGGWDEQFF. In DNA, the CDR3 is TGCGCCAGCAGCTTGAGTAGCGGGGGATGGGATGAGCAGTTCTTC.